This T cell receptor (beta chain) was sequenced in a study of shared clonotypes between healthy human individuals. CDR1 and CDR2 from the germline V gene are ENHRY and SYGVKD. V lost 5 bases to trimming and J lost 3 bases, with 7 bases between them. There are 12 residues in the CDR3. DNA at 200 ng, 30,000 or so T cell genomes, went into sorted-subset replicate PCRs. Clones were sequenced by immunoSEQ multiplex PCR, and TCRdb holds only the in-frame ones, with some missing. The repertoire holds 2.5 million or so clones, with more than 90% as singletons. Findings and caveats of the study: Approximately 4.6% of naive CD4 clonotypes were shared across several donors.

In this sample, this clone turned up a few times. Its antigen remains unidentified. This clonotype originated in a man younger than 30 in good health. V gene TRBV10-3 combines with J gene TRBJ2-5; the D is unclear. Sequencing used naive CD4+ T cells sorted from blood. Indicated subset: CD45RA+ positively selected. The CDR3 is CAISRPKETQYF. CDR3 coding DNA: TGTGCCATCAGTCGGCCGAAAGAGACCCAGTACTTC.